The 3 T cell receptor beta chains presented below share a single source sample, sequenced in a study of T cell changes during pregnancy in multiple sclerosis. The protocol was immunoSEQ multiplex PCR, while the TCRdb copy is restricted to in-frame clones and leaves out a portion. The data contain approximately 58,000 clones, about 92% of them singletons. Sequences were derived from CD4+ T cells from peripheral blood mononuclear cells, sampled after pregnancy. These receptor sequences come from a female donor in good health, enrolled as a control in a pregnancy study.

V gene TRBV10-3 combines with J gene TRBJ2-7; 13 bases align to TRBD2. Germline V CDR1 and CDR2: ENHRY, SYGVKD. V shed 3 bases, J shed 4 bases, and the junction held 3 bases outside the gene matches. The CDR3 extends over 15 amino acids. CDR3 nucleotides: TGTGCCATCAGTGATGGGACTAGCGGGGATTACGAGCAGTACTTC. Its translation is CAISDGTSGDYEQYF.

The chain employs TRBV2 and TRBJ1-5, with D perhaps matching TRBD1 (5 bases). V dropped 5 bases and J dropped 8 bases, with 19 bases sitting between them. CDR1 and CDR2 from the germline V gene are SNHLY and FYNNEI. This CDR3 is built from 15 residues. The CDR3 loop is CASSNETPRGEPQHF. As DNA, the CDR3 is TGTGCCAGCAGTAACGAGACGCCTCGGGGGGAGCCCCAGCATTTT. Full variable domain (rest looked up from reference TRBV2 and TRBJ1-5): EPEVTQTPSHQVTQMGQEVILRCVPISNHLYFYWYRQILGQKVEFLVSFYNNEISEKSEIFDDQFSVERPDGSNFTLKIRSTKLEDSAMYFCASSNETPRGEPQHFGDGTRLSIL.

The V call is TRBV7-2, the J call TRBJ1-1, with 8 bases lining up with TRBD1. This CDR3 is 14 amino acids long. Losses at the gene ends were 4 bases for V and 4 bases for J; bases not matched to a gene: 5. Germline values: CDR1 SGHTA, CDR2 FQGNSA. This CDR3 is CASSYNQGATEAFF. DNA for the CDR3: TGTGCCAGCAGCTACAACCAGGGGGCCACTGAAGCTTTCTTT.